This T cell receptor (beta chain) was sequenced in a study of T cell responses to AZD1222 COVID-19 vaccine. Assay: immunoSEQ multiplex PCR; the TCRdb copy retains only in-frame clones and omits some. The table lists around 150,000 clones, around 88% of them singletons, with 3% to 3.5% in the top ten. Study results and limitations: Repertoire samples came only from after the peak T cell response. The study found vaccine-associated CD4 TCRs spanning spike, dominant at 160-218 and 743-854. Reports say nearly half of spike-specific TCRs go after unmutated variant regions.

The CDR3 spans 11 residues. The V and J ends lost 10 bases and 6 bases respectively, with 13 bases between them. Germline values: CDR1 LNHDA, CDR2 SQIVND (reference sequence). With regard to this clone: The antigen remains unidentified.

This specimen consisted of peripheral blood, obtained on day 0 of MenACWY control vaccination. The sequence came from an adult in good health. The chain employs TRBV19 and TRBJ2-7; D call uncertain. This CDR3 reads CATRVGLEQYF. CDR3 nucleotide sequence: TGTGCCACCCGAGTGGGTCTCGAGCAGTACTTC.